This T cell receptor beta chain originates from a study of blood T cell repertoires in COVID-19. The wider study: Acute and convalescent COVID-19 specimens originated in the United States, Italy and Spain.

The CDR3 is 15 amino acids. V shed 2 bases and J shed 2 bases, with 13 bases lying between them. Germline-derived CDR1 and CDR2 are KGHSH and LQKENI. Original data processing: Amplified reference gene primers provided the basis for estimating nucleated cell counts. Data came from immunoSEQ multiplex PCR; TCRdb stores just in-frame clones and leaves some out. That table gives V, J and clone size, and the DNA gave D and trimming. Of just over 650,000 clones listed, approximately 90% are singletons. This chain joins TRBV18 and TRBJ2-7; TRBD1 might be the D (5 bases). The TCR originated in a woman aged 18-29 years with acute or convalescent COVID-19. The sequenced sample was peripheral blood. CDR3 loop: CASSPISGMPYEQYF. As DNA, the CDR3 is TGTGCCAGCTCACCAATCTCAGGGATGCCCTACGAGCAGTACTTC.